This T cell receptor beta chain originates from a study of technical replicates of blood from several donors. Profiled with immunoSEQ multiplex PCR; TCRdb holds only in-frame clones, not every one. The table records 66,000 or so clones, more than 95% of them present only once. Sequences were obtained from T cells isolated from PBMCs. This sequence originates from a human donor in good health.

This CDR3 reads CASSKGWAPSAGEQYF. The CDR3 DNA follows: TGTGCCAGCAGCAAAGGTTGGGCACCTTCGGCGGGGGAGCAGTACTTC. The V gene is TRBV21-1, the J gene TRBJ2-7; TRBD2 is taken as the D call from the table, unchecked against the DNA. TRBV21-1 is annotated as a pseudogene. CDR3 length: 16 residues.